The clone carrying this TCR beta chain was detected only a few times. What it recognizes is unknown. TCRdb re-analysed the reads in MiXCR, keeping a single row per CDR3 protein. Of hundreds of thousands of distinct CDR3 sequences detected, 30% to 40% appear once; the ten largest clones hold roughly an eighth. The data originate from a study of T cell repertoires in cytomegalovirus infection. Whole-study context: Matching HLA type, along with CMV infection, was indicated by public TCR beta signatures.

Trimming cost V 5 bases and J 7 bases; bases outside gene matches: 15. Per the germline V gene, CDR1 is SGHTA and CDR2 is FQGTGA. The CDR3 is 16 residues long. Whole-study findings and limits: CMV carriers having the relevant HLA were flagged by cumulative public TCR beta family frequency.

Material for sequencing was PBMCs. The origin of this receptor is a human donor in good health (CMV status not recorded). Some clones in this sample may be carry-over from other donors' samples. V usage is TRBV7-3 and J usage is TRBJ1-1, with 8 bases aligning to TRBD1. CDR3: CASSPRAGGAVGEAFF. Here the CDR3 DNA reads TGTGCCAGCAGCCCTAGGGCAGGGGGCGCAGTTGGTGAAGCTTTCTTT. Drawing the rest from reference TRBV7-3 and TRBJ1-1, the complete variable domain is GAGVSQTPSNKVTEKGKYVELRCDPISGHTALYWYRQSLGQGPEFLIYFQGTGAADDSGLPNDRFFAVRPEGSVSTLKIQRTERGDSAVYLCASSPRAGGAVGEAFFGQGTRLTVV.